This section outlines one T cell receptor (beta chain) sequence together with its context. The specificity of this receptor is unknown. No much larger clone is present one base from it, and per-base qualities are unavailable. Patients with a history of autoimmune disease or receiving systemic immunosuppression were excluded from the trial. Peripheral blood for TCR sequencing was collected from all dose cohorts at baseline, on cycle 4 day 1, and on cycle 7 day 1. The samples were drawn from a first-in-human, open-label, multicenter phase I dose-escalation trial of ivuxolimab. Adults with locally advanced or metastatic melanoma, renal cell, hepatocellular, or head and neck squamous cell carcinoma were enrolled in the trial. Before TCR sequencing, CD4+ T cells and CD8+ T cells were sorted from peripheral blood as separate populations. Genomic DNA was extracted from sorted cells for sequencing of the TCRbeta CDR3 region. TCRbeta CDR3 regions were sequenced using the immunoSEQ Assay. The table comes from immuneACCESS by way of TCRdb, which keeps in-frame sequences with V and J called. Part of the clones is missing from these tables; in studies checked, under half for an unresolved V gene and the rest for unknown reasons. Within this sample are around 100,000 clones, with around 94% of them counted one time only. The ten largest make up around 0.28% of the sample.

CDR1 and CDR2, looked up from the germline V gene (reference sequence), are SGHKS and YYEKEE. The cysteine opens and the phenylalanine closes a CDR3 of 15 amino acids. Only the CDR3 region is kept as DNA, spanning 45 bases read in frame from base 1. Trimming takes 0 bases from V and 0 bases from J, and the germline ends sit 7 bases apart. The sample belongs to a study of OX40 agonist ivuxolimab in advanced cancers. Regarding the study in general: The costimulatory receptor OX40 (CD134) was targeted by ivuxolimab, a fully human IgG2 agonistic monoclonal antibody. Peripheral TCRbeta sequencing was intended to test whether TCR sequence diversity was altered and clonal T-cell expansion was caused by ivuxolimab. Patients were allowed to have had prior anti-PD-1, anti-PD-L1 or anti-CTLA-4 therapy, and roughly 40% of the dose-escalation patients had been treated with checkpoint inhibitors. Partial responses occurred in three dose-escalation patients, of whom one had hepatocellular carcinoma and two had cutaneous melanoma. The paper covers the monotherapy dose-escalation part of the phase I ivuxolimab trial, which included N = 52 patients. A male proportion of 70% to 90% and a mean age of roughly 58 years, ranging from roughly 23 to 90, were recorded for the dose-escalation cohort. Of the roughly 52 dose-escalation patients, hepatocellular carcinoma was present in some 19, melanoma in around 15, renal cell carcinoma in 9 and head and neck cancer in 9. Intravenous ivuxolimab was administered to patients every 2 weeks at six dose levels: 0.01, 0.1, 0.3, 1.5, 3 and 10 mg/kg. What the authors observed across the whole study: At doses of 0.1 to 3.0 mg/kg, clonal expansion of both CD4+ and CD8+ blood T cells was observed from baseline to week 6. Low levels of normalized T-cell clonal expansion were also shown by some nonresponding patients. In the 0.1-3.0 mg/kg groups, partial responders had among the lowest normalized peripheral clonal expansion, particularly in CD8+ T cells. On average, CD8+ T cells showed more expanded clones than CD4+ T cells after ivuxolimab. The antigen specificity of the clonally expanded peripheral T cells was not determined.

The chain employs TRBV5-5 and TRBJ1-3; the D gene is unclear. The receptor comes from an adult with an advanced solid tumor such as melanoma, head and neck, liver or kidney cancer. The sample here was CD4+ or CD8+ T cells sorted from blood, taken in a trial of the OX40 agonist ivuxolimab. Read as DNA, the sequence is TGTGCCAGCAGCTTGGACCCACACTCTGGAAACACCATATATTTT. Its product reads: CASSLDPHSGNTIYF.